Only a few counts were recorded for the clone carrying this T cell receptor (beta chain). Source study methods: Cell counts per sample came from amplifying reference gene primers. TCRdb's table, derived via immunoSEQ multiplex PCR, lists solely in-frame clones and lacks some. V and J calls and clone size are given by that table; D and trimming were obtained from the DNA. Among about 200,000 clones, more than 75% were seen once, and the ten largest hold 1.9%. This sample was taken from a study of blood T cell repertoires in COVID-19. About the research overall: Specimens from acute and convalescent COVID-19 originated in the United States, Italy and Spain. Sources were T cells, B-cell-depleted T cells, or PBMCs; the material itself was cDNA or gDNA.

Trimming stripped 5 bases from V and 8 bases from J, with 12 bases between. CDR1 and CDR2 (germline): LNHDA, SQIVND (reference sequence). The CDR3 covers 13 residues. The receptor comes from a man aged 35-49 years with active or convalescent COVID-19. The sequenced material came from peripheral blood. The chain employs TRBV19 and TRBJ1-4; no firm D call. CDR3 amino acids: CASSPREREKLFF. The CDR3 DNA reads as TGTGCCAGTAGTCCACGGGAAAGGGAAAAACTGTTTTTT.